These 29 T cell receptor beta chains share one sample of origin, sequenced in a study of control samples from healthy donors and cancer patients. The assay was immunoSEQ multiplex PCR, and TCRdb's table has in-frame clones only and misses some. Among tens of thousands of clones listed, about 95% were seen once. Sample: blood. The receptors here all came from a woman in her twenties or thirties in good health.

V is TRBV7-2 and J is TRBJ2-3, with 9 bases aligning to TRBD1. With V trimmed by 3 bases and J by 3 bases, 4 bases remained unmatched. This CDR3 has 15 residues. CDR1 and CDR2 from the germline V gene are SGHTA and FQGNSA. CDR3 sequence (DNA): TGTGCCAGCAGCTTCTACGGGACAGGGACAGATACGCAGTATTTT. Residues: CASSFYGTGTDTQYF.

This chain connects TRBV7-8 to TRBJ1-3; D ambiguous. The CDR3 is 16 amino acids. Germline assignment: CDR1 SGHVS and CDR2 FQNEAQ. Trimming removed 4 bases from V and 0 bases from J, with 13 bases in between. CDR3: CASSSGRFPSGNTIYF. The CDR3 region has the DNA TGTGCCAGCAGCTCTGGACGGTTCCCCTCTGGAAACACCATATATTTT.

The V call is TRBV18, the J call TRBJ2-7; possibly TRBD1 for D (6 bases). The CDR3 has 13 residues. The germline V and J ends were trimmed by 3 bases and 4 bases, with 10 bases remaining between them. The V gene's germline CDR1 is KGHSH and CDR2 LQKENI. In DNA, the CDR3 is TGTGCCAGCTCACCTAGACAGGTTTACGAGCAGTACTTC. This gives the protein CASSPRQVYEQYF.

This sequence joins TRBV5-5 and TRBJ2-3; D is uncertain. CDR3 length equals 14 residues. Germline values: CDR1 SGHKS, CDR2 YYEKEE (reference sequence). V was cut by 3 bases and J by 2 bases, with 10 bases left in between. The DNA of the CDR3 is TGTGCCAGCAGCTCACTAACGGACACAGATACGCAGTATTTT. Translating it yields CASSSLTDTDTQYF.

The CDR3 DNA sequence: TGTGCCAGCAGCGTCCAATCTGGAAACACCATATATTTT. Protein sequence: CASSVQSGNTIYF. The chain links TRBV11-2 to TRBJ1-3; D unclear. V was clipped by 5 bases and J by 1 base, with 6 bases between them. Germline values: CDR1 SGHAT, CDR2 FQNNGV. The CDR3 covers 13 residues.

This clone was counted once. J is TRBJ1-5 and V is TRBV28; D remains unclear. Germline CDR1 and CDR2: MDHEN and SYDVKM. V was cut by 1 base and J by 1 base, with 14 bases left in between. CDR3 length: 17 amino acids. CDR3 bases: TGTGCCAGCAGTTTATTGGGTCCTTTGGGGAGCAATCAGCCCCAGCATTTT. This encodes CASSLLGPLGSNQPQHF.

The V call is TRBV5-8, the J call TRBJ2-1; the match to TRBD1 covers 10 bases. This CDR3 contains 15 residues. Germline-derived CDR1 and CDR2 are SGHTS and YDEGEE. With V trimmed by 4 bases and J by 9 bases, 10 bases remained unmatched. The CDR3, as DNA: TGTGCCAGCAGCCGAAGACAGGGGGCGCACGGTGAGCAGTTCTTC. It specifies CASSRRQGAHGEQFF. The full variable domain, completed using reference TRBV5-8 and TRBJ2-1, is EAGVTQSPTHLIKTRGQQATLRCSPISGHTSVYWYQQALGLGLQFLLWYDEGEERNRGNFPPRFSGRQFPNYSSELNVNALELEDSALYLCASSRRQGAHGEQFFGPGTRLTVL.

CDR3 in DNA: TGTGCCTGTGGACGGGGGGAGACCGGGGAGCTGTTTTTT. Residues: CACGRGETGELFF. J is TRBJ2-2 and V is TRBV28; TRBD2 matches at 7 bases. Germline V gives CDR1 MDHEN, CDR2 SYDVKM. This CDR3 has 13 residues. The V and J ends lost 11 bases and 5 bases, in that order; junction bases with no gene match: 8.

The chain's CDR3 is CASSQTGEGGYTF. The CDR3 DNA follows: TGTGCCAGCAGCCAGACAGGGGAGGGTGGCTACACCTTC. The chain joins TRBV3-1 (or the pseudogene TRBV3-2) to TRBJ1-2, with TRBD1 identical over 8 bases. The CDR3 has 13 residues. Germline CDR1 LGHDT, CDR2 YNNKEL (reference sequence). V dropped 3 bases and J dropped 7; count of bases not matched to a gene: 4.

This sequence joins TRBV12-5 and TRBJ1-1; D gene unclear. With 7 bases removed from V and 5 bases from J, the gap between germline ends came to 20 bases. Germline V gene sequence: CDR1 LGHNT, CDR2 FRNRAP. The CDR3 loop spans 15 amino acids. CDR3 loop: CASALTYEGSTEAFF. CDR3 nucleotides: TGTGCTAGTGCGTTGACATACGAAGGTAGTACTGAAGCTTTCTTT.

The chain joins TRBV3-1 (or the pseudogene TRBV3-2) to TRBJ1-1, with 11 bases aligning to TRBD1. CDR1 LGHDT and CDR2 YNNKEL come from the germline V gene (reference sequence). CDR3 length: 16 residues. The V segment lost 4 bases and the J segment 3 bases; nucleotides outside the gene matches: 7. The CDR3 here is CASSPRTGGVYTEAFF. DNA of the CDR3: TGTGCCAGCAGCCCCCGGACAGGGGGCGTTTACACTGAAGCTTTCTTT.

V gene TRBV7-9 combines with J gene TRBJ2-3; D unresolved. CDR1 and CDR2 from the germline V gene are SEHNR and FQNEAQ (reference sequence). V shed 5 bases and J shed 5 bases, with 8 bases lying between them. The CDR3 sequence is 12 residues long. This CDR3 reads CASSPARDTQYF. The CDR3 DNA is TGTGCCAGCAGCCCCGCAAGAGATACGCAGTATTTT.

The chain combines TRBV9 with TRBJ2-2, with no clear D. The germline V gene has CDR1 SGDLS and CDR2 YYNGEE. V lost 0 bases and J 8 bases, leaving 11 bases between the germline ends. The CDR3 sequence is 14 residues long. CDR3 sequence reads: CASSVEPSVGELFF. CDR3 nucleotides: TGTGCCAGCAGCGTAGAACCGTCCGTGGGGGAGCTGTTTTTT. The full variable domain, with the rest looked up from reference TRBV9 and TRBJ2-2, is DSGVTQTPKHLITATGQRVTLRCSPRSGDLSVYWYQQSLDQGLQFLIQYYNGEERAKGNILERFSAQQFPDLHSELNLSSLELGDSALYFCASSVEPSVGELFFGEGSRLTVL.

This chain connects TRBV2 to TRBJ1-3; D is ambiguous. Deletions cut 6 bases from V and 0 bases from J, with 6 bases between. Germline V CDR1 and CDR2: SNHLY, FYNNEI. The CDR3 runs 13 residues. DNA of the CDR3: TGTGCCAGCAGGCTAGACTCTGGAAACACCATATATTTT. This translates into CASRLDSGNTIYF.

This chain connects TRBV13 to TRBJ1-5; D remains unclear. Germline CDR1 is PRHDT and CDR2 is FYEKMQ (reference sequence). The length of the CDR3 is 14 residues. V lost 5 bases, J lost 1 base, and 9 bases lay in between. CDR3 loop: CASSRRSSNQPQHF. The CDR3 DNA reads as TGTGCCAGCAGCCGCCGGTCCAGCAATCAGCCCCAGCATTTT. The variable domain in full, with the rest retrieved from reference TRBV13 and TRBJ1-5, is AAGVIQSPRHLIKEKRETATLKCYPIPRHDTVYWYQQGPGQDPQFLISFYEKMQSDKGSIPDRFSAQQFSDYHSELNMSSLELGDSALYFCASSRRSSNQPQHFGDGTRLSIL.

The chain carries TRBV5-4 and TRBJ2-3; 8 bases match TRBD1. J lost 0 bases, V lost 4 bases, and 7 bases had no gene match. CDR3 length: 16 residues. In germline, CDR1 is SGHNT, CDR2 YYREEE (reference sequence). In DNA form, the CDR3 reads TGTGCCAGCAGCATAGGACAGGGCCAAAGCACAGATACGCAGTATTTT. It yields the protein CASSIGQGQSTDTQYF.

The gene calls are TRBV30 and TRBJ1-1; D uncertain. Trimming left V 1 base short and J 1 base short, with 4 bases between. Per germline, CDR1 GTSNPN and CDR2 SVGIG (reference sequence). CDR3 length: 12 amino acids. CDR3 region: CAWSEENTEAFF. In DNA, the CDR3 is TGTGCCTGGAGTGAAGAGAACACTGAAGCTTTCTTT.

The chain combines TRBV3-1 (or the pseudogene TRBV3-2) with TRBJ1-4; D not certain. The CDR3 runs 16 residues. V lost 1 base and J 8 bases, leaving 17 bases between the germline ends. The V gene's germline CDR1 is LGHDT and CDR2 YNNKEL (reference sequence). CDR3 residues: CASSQGYSRKGEKLFF. The CDR3 bases are TGTGCCAGCAGCCAAGGGTACAGCCGGAAAGGGGAAAAACTGTTTTTT.

The V call is TRBV19, the J call TRBJ1-5; D is perhaps TRBD1 (6 bases). CDR1 is LNHDA and CDR2 is SQIVND in the germline V gene (reference sequence). V was cut by 5 bases and J by 5 bases, with 16 bases left in between. There are 15 residues in the CDR3. The CDR3 reads CASSVVSTGHQPQHF. CDR3 nucleotide sequence: TGTGCCAGTAGTGTCGTTAGTACAGGGCATCAGCCCCAGCATTTT.

The V call is TRBV12-3 or TRBV12-4, the J call TRBJ1-1; 7 bases match TRBD1. There are 13 residues in the CDR3. Losses at the gene ends were 1 base for V and 10 bases for J; bases not matched to a gene: 6. The CDR3 DNA is TGTGCCAGCAGTTTAGTGGGGCAGGGGGGAGCTTTCTTT. As protein: CASSLVGQGGAFF.

The rearrangement uses TRBV14 and TRBJ1-1; D is undetermined. The CDR3 contains 13 residues. CDR1 and CDR2 (germline): SGHDN, FVKESK. Deletions cut 1 base from V and 9 bases from J, with 12 bases between. The CDR3 region is CASSQGLQGKAFF. The CDR3 DNA reads TGTGCCAGCAGCCAAGGTCTACAAGGTAAAGCTTTCTTT.

The rearrangement uses TRBV4-2 and TRBJ2-5; 8 bases are shared with TRBD1. The CDR3 is made up of 15 amino acids. Per germline, CDR1 LGHNA and CDR2 YNFKEQ. The trim removed 0 bases at V and 1 base at J, leaving 1 base unmatched. The chain's CDR3 is CASSQDTGGQETQYF. CDR3 nucleotide sequence: TGTGCCAGCAGCCAAGACACAGGGGGCCAAGAGACCCAGTACTTC.

The chain employs TRBV27 and TRBJ2-2; D gene ambiguous. The CDR3 has 13 amino acids. V was cut by 6 bases and J by 6 bases, with 11 bases left in between. The V gene's germline CDR1 is MNHEY and CDR2 SMNVEV (reference sequence). CDR3 nucleotides: TGTGCCAGCAGAACCACCCCACCCGGGGAGCTGTTTTTT. Its protein product is CASRTTPPGELFF.

This clone was found once. The J gene is TRBJ1-5, the V gene TRBV19; D ambiguous. V lost 3 bases and J lost 1, with 7 bases in between. This CDR3 is 14 amino acids long. Germline V gene data show CDR1 as LNHDA and CDR2 as SQIVND (reference sequence). The CDR3 sequence is CASSIWASNQPQHF. The CDR3 bases are TGTGCCAGTAGTATTTGGGCCAGCAATCAGCCCCAGCATTTT.

V is TRBV6-2 or TRBV6-3 and J is TRBJ2-7; D is unresolved. Germline-derived CDR1 and CDR2 are MNHEY and SVGEGT. Trimming stripped 2 bases from V and 3 bases from J, with 23 bases between. The CDR3 has 18 residues. The CDR3 loop is CASSYSPGWSRIGYEQYF. The CDR3 DNA reads TGTGCCAGCAGTTACAGCCCAGGATGGTCAAGGATTGGCTACGAGCAGTACTTC.

This clone showed up just once. The V gene is TRBV6-5, the J gene TRBJ1-3; no definite D call. The CDR3 runs to 15 residues. Looked up from germline, CDR1 is MNHEY and CDR2 is SVGAGI. Trimming removed 5 bases at V and 3 bases at J, with 14 bases between. The CDR3 region is CASSLGPGGGNTIYF. The CDR3 DNA is TGTGCCAGCAGTCTAGGGCCAGGAGGTGGAAACACCATATATTTT.

The V gene is TRBV25-1, the J gene TRBJ2-7; D remains ambiguous. V was pared by 0 bases and J by 2 bases, with 8 bases between. The germline gives CDR1 MGHDK, CDR2 SYGVNS. CDR3 length: 14 residues. Here the CDR3 DNA reads TGTGCCAGCAGTGAATACGACGTCCCCTACGAGCAGTACTTC. It translates to CASSEYDVPYEQYF.

The sample holds a few counts of this clone. V is TRBV2 and J is TRBJ2-7; D is possibly TRBD1 (5 bases). The CDR3 covers 13 residues. Germline loops: CDR1 SNHLY, CDR2 FYNNEI. V gave up 10 bases and J gave up 2 bases, with 15 bases separating them. CDR3 protein: CAKRQIITYEQYF. The DNA of the CDR3 is TGTGCCAAAAGACAGATTATCACCTACGAGCAGTACTTC. The entire variable domain, with the rest obtained from reference TRBV2 and TRBJ2-7, is as follows: EPEVTQTPSHQVTQMGQEVILRCVPISNHLYFYWYRQILGQKVEFLVSFYNNEISEKSEIFDDQFSVERPDGSNFTLKIRSTKLEDSAMYFCAKRQIITYEQYFGPGTRLTVT.

This chain links TRBV3-1 (or the pseudogene TRBV3-2) with TRBJ1-5; 7 nucleotides align to TRBD1. The CDR3 has 14 residues. V was pared by 1 base and J by 7 bases, with 4 bases of the junction left unmatched. Per the germline V gene, CDR1 is LGHDT and CDR2 is YNNKEL (reference sequence). CDR3 nucleotide sequence: TGTGCCAGCAGCCAAGGACAGGGAGAGCAGCCCCAGCATTTT. Translating gives CASSQGQGEQPQHF.